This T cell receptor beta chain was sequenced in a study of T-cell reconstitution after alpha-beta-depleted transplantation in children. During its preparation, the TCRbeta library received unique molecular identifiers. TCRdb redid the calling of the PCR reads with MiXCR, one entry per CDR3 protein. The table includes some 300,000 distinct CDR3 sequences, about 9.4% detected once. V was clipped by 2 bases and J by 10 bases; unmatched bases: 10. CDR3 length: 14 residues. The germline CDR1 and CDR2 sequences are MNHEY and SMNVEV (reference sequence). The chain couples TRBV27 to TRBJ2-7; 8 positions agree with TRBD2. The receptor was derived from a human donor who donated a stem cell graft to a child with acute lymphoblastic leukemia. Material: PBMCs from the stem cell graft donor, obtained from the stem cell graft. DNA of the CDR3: TGTGCCAGCAGTTTACGCCTAGCGGGCTCTCTCCAGTACTTC. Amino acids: CASSLRLAGSLQYF.